The 24 T cell receptor beta chains reported below all come from one sample, sequenced in a study of T-cell memory formation after mild COVID-19. From the 5' RACE reads, TCRdb called clonotypes with MiXCR, one entry per CDR3 protein. The repertoire has a few hundred thousand distinct CDR3 sequences, approximately 15% of them found once; the top ten carry 20% to 25%. The source material was PBMCs or a T cell subset sorted from them (not recorded which). These receptors originate from a man between 18 and 35 years old who had mild COVID-19 (a few samples of this study predate the infection). Cell type and time point are not known.

The rearrangement links TRBV5-1 to TRBJ1-6, with unresolved D. The CDR3 spans 14 residues. In germline, CDR1 is SGHRS, CDR2 YFSETQ. V lost 0 bases and J 10 bases, leaving 11 bases between the germline ends. The CDR3 DNA reads TGCGCCAGCAGCTTGGTCGGCTTGGGGTCACCCCTCCACTTT. The encoded protein is CASSLVGLGSPLHF.

This clonotype was seen a few times. The genes are TRBV7-9 and TRBJ1-4; 10 bases match TRBD1. The CDR3 is 16 residues long. Trimming removed 4 bases from V and 5 bases from J; junction bases left unmatched: 7. The germline V gene encodes CDR1 SEHNR and CDR2 FQNEAQ (reference sequence). The CDR3 DNA follows: TGTGCCAGCAGCTCTTCAACGGGACAGGGGAATGAAAAACTGTTTTTT. It translates to CASSSSTGQGNEKLFF.

The CDR3 nucleotides are TGTGCCAGCAGCGTAGGTGGTCAACGGGATACGCAGTATTTT. Amino acids: CASSVGGQRDTQYF. The chain uses TRBV9 and TRBJ2-3, with D uncertain. CDR1 SGDLS and CDR2 YYNGEE come from the germline V gene. The CDR3 spans 14 residues. The ends were cut back, 0 bases at V and 6 bases at J, with 11 bases in the middle.

The rearrangement uses TRBV7-3 and TRBJ1-2; D call uncertain. Germline lookup yields CDR1 SGHTA and CDR2 FQGTGA. The CDR3 totals 12 residues. V lost 3 bases to trimming and J lost 7 bases, with 9 bases between them. The CDR3 region has the DNA TGTGCCAGCAGCTTGGGCGGCGTTGGCTACACCTTC. Encoded protein: CASSLGGVGYTF.

This clonotype was seen only a few times. The J gene is TRBJ2-1, the V gene TRBV7-3; D is possibly TRBD1 (5 bases). Germline values: CDR1 SGHTA, CDR2 FQGTGA. V was shortened by 0 bases and J by 4 bases, with 13 bases between the two germline ends. The length of the CDR3 is 16 residues. The CDR3 loop is CASSLTGDSIYNEQFF. The CDR3 nucleotides are TGTGCCAGCAGCTTAACTGGCGACAGTATTTACAATGAGCAGTTCTTC.

This clonotype was found a few times. The chain combines TRBV3-1 with TRBJ2-7, with 11 bases aligning to TRBD1. Trimming at V came to 3 bases and at J to 3 bases, leaving 4 bases not matched to a gene. The CDR3 loop spans 15 amino acids. Looked up from germline, CDR1 is LGHDT and CDR2 is YNNKEL (reference sequence). The CDR3 reads CASSQGTGGHYEQYF. CDR3 DNA: TGTGCCAGCAGCCAGGGGACAGGGGGACACTACGAGCAGTACTTC.

V and J are TRBV4-1 and TRBJ2-3, with 10 bases matching TRBD1. The V gene end was trimmed by 6 bases and the J gene end by 7 bases; junction bases not matched to a gene: 22. Germline CDR1 MGHRA, CDR2 YSYEKL. The CDR3 loop spans 19 amino acids. CDR3 in DNA: TGCGCCAGCAGGGGGTTGGGACAGGGGATAACAAACCAAGGGAATACGCAGTATTTT. Protein sequence: CASRGLGQGITNQGNTQYF.

The chain recombines TRBV29-1 with TRBJ2-5; TRBD2 matches at 8 bases. CDR1 and CDR2 from the germline V gene are SQVTM and ANQGSEA. J lost 2 bases, V lost 4 bases, and 9 bases had no gene match. CDR3 length equals 15 residues. The CDR3 is CSVGEGSGAQETQYF. The DNA for the CDR3 is TGCAGCGTTGGGGAGGGTAGCGGGGCACAAGAGACCCAGTACTTC.

The V and J genes are TRBV7-9 and TRBJ2-1, with D possibly being TRBD1 (5 bases). Germline values: CDR1 SEHNR, CDR2 FQNEAQ (reference sequence). This CDR3 is built from 17 residues. With 5 bases removed from V and 0 bases from J, the gap between germline ends came to 17 bases. In DNA form, the CDR3 reads TGTGCCAGCAGCCCCCTTCTGGGTGACAGCTCCTACAATGAGCAGTTCTTC. As protein: CASSPLLGDSSYNEQFF. The full variable domain, with the rest looked up from reference TRBV7-9 and TRBJ2-1, is DTGVSQNPRHKITKRGQNVTFRCDPISEHNRLYWYRQTLGQGPEFLTYFQNEAQLEKSRLLSDRFSAERPKGSFSTLEIQRTEQGDSAMYLCASSPLLGDSSYNEQFFGPGTRLTVL.

This clonotype was seen ten or more times. The chain uses TRBV7-2 and TRBJ1-5; possibly TRBD1 for D (5 bases). The CDR3 length is 16 residues. V was cut by 3 bases and J by 11 bases, with 23 bases left in between. CDR1 and CDR2 from the germline V gene are SGHTA and FQGNSA. The CDR3 coding sequence is TGTGCCAGCAGCTTCCTAACGTCAGGGCGATCGTGGGCCCAGCATTTT. Translation gives CASSFLTSGRSWAQHF.

The CDR3 here is CASSYDSAYEQYF. The DNA of the CDR3 is TGTGCCAGCAGTTACGACTCCGCCTACGAGCAGTACTTC. This chain uses TRBV6-2 or TRBV6-3 with TRBJ2-7; no clear D gene. There are 13 residues in the CDR3. The V end was cut by 2 bases, the J end by 2 bases, with 7 bases between. Germline lookup yields CDR1 MNHEY and CDR2 SVGEGT.

This chain uses TRBV3-1 with TRBJ1-5; possible D gene TRBD1, 6 bases. V dropped 11 bases and J dropped 2 bases, with 16 bases sitting between them. The CDR3 has 14 amino acids. Germline CDR1 LGHDT, CDR2 YNNKEL (reference sequence). In DNA, the CDR3 is TGTGCCCTACGCCGGGGGGCAGGCAATCAGCCCCAGCATTTT. Translation: CALRRGAGNQPQHF. The entire variable domain, with the rest obtained from reference TRBV3-1 and TRBJ1-5, is as follows: DTAVSQTPKYLVTQMGNDKSIKCEQNLGHDTMYWYKQDSKKFLKIMFSYNNKELIINETVPNRFSPKSPDKAHLNLHINSLELGDSAVYFCALRRGAGNQPQHFGDGTRLSIL.

There are a few counts of this clonotype. The rearrangement joins TRBV6-6 to TRBJ1-5; TRBD1 is a possible D gene (5 bases). Between the trimmed V and J ends, which lost 6 bases and 6 bases, there was a span of 12 bases. This CDR3 has 13 amino acids. Germline V gene data show CDR1 as MNHNY and CDR2 as SVGAGI (reference sequence). The CDR3 region has the DNA TGTGCCAGCAGCCCGGGGGGGGTTCAGCCCCAGCATTTT. Protein sequence: CASSPGGVQPQHF.

The V and J genes are TRBV20-1 and TRBJ1-2; 7 bases match TRBD1. Losses at the gene ends were 3 bases for V and 13 bases for J; bases not matched to a gene: 11. Germline-derived CDR1 and CDR2 are DFQATT and SNEGSKA (reference sequence). This CDR3 spans 12 amino acids. CDR3 in amino acids: CSASVRGYWFTF. In DNA form, the CDR3 reads TGCAGTGCTAGTGTCAGGGGGTACTGGTTCACCTTC.

The chain carries TRBV7-2 and TRBJ1-1; no clear D. This CDR3 has 15 residues. The germline V gene encodes CDR1 SGHTA and CDR2 FQGNSA. V was shortened by 5 bases and J by 5 bases, with 18 bases between the two germline ends. The CDR3 reads CASSPRTTGWTEAFF. Written as DNA, the CDR3 is TGTGCCAGCAGCCCCCGTACGACGGGATGGACTGAAGCTTTCTTT.

CDR3 region: CASSFPGGVMTGELFF. CDR3 sequence (DNA): TGTGCCAGCAGTTTTCCGGGGGGTGTTATGACCGGGGAGCTGTTTTTT. The chain uses TRBV12-3 or TRBV12-4 and TRBJ2-2, with 7 nucleotides matching TRBD2. Trimming cost V 3 bases and J 5 bases; bases outside gene matches: 9. The CDR3 is made up of 16 amino acids.

The CDR3 DNA reads as TGTGCCACCAGATCAGCGGGGGTCACCGGGGAGCTGTTTTTT. Translating it yields CATRSAGVTGELFF. This chain uses TRBV15 with TRBJ2-2; 8 bases line up with TRBD2. There are 14 residues in the CDR3. Trimming removed 6 bases from V and 4 bases from J; junction bases left unmatched: 4. Looked up from germline, CDR1 is LNHNV and CDR2 is YYDKDF (reference sequence).

This clonotype was picked up a small number of times. The chain has TRBV28 and TRBJ2-5; D is perhaps TRBD2 (5 bases). The V gene's germline CDR1 is MDHEN and CDR2 SYDVKM. Trimming cost V 6 bases and J 1 base, with 12 bases left between them. The CDR3 totals 14 residues. CDR3 loop: CASRGGLIQETQYF. The CDR3 DNA reads TGTGCCAGCAGAGGTGGACTGATCCAAGAGACCCAGTACTTC.

This clonotype was detected ten times or more. This chain links TRBV5-1 with TRBJ1-6; no reliable D call. Trimming removed 0 bases at V and 8 bases at J, with 9 bases between. The CDR3 is 14 amino acids. From germline, CDR1 is SGHRS and CDR2 YFSETQ. The CDR3 protein is CASSLVQKDSPLHF. The CDR3 DNA follows: TGCGCCAGCAGCTTGGTACAGAAAGATTCACCCCTCCACTTT.

This clonotype was counted between two and nine times. This chain connects TRBV11-2 to TRBJ2-7, with D perhaps matching TRBD1 or TRBD2 (6 bases each). Germline V gives CDR1 SGHAT, CDR2 FQNNGV. V lost 0 bases and J 7 bases, leaving 16 bases between the germline ends. The CDR3 length is 15 residues. Here the CDR3 DNA reads TGTGCCAGCAGCTTAGATCGACGGGGGCTGGAAGAGCAGTACTTC. This translates into CASSLDRRGLEEQYF.

The rearrangement uses TRBV11-2 and TRBJ2-3, with D maybe TRBD1 (5 bases). The V gene lost 0 bases and the J gene lost 6 bases, with 13 bases spanning the gap. CDR1 is SGHAT and CDR2 is FQNNGV in the germline V gene. The CDR3 loop spans 15 amino acids. The CDR3, as DNA: TGTGCCAGCAGCTTAGATCAGGGTTTCCCCGATACGCAGTATTTT. Its translation is CASSLDQGFPDTQYF.

The chain is built from TRBV5-1 and TRBJ2-7; 8 nucleotides agree with TRBD2. Germline V gives CDR1 SGHRS, CDR2 YFSETQ. The CDR3 is 14 residues long. V was clipped by 1 base and J by 2 bases; unmatched bases: 2. The CDR3 is CASSLSGLAYEQYF. CDR3 sequence (DNA): TGCGCCAGCAGCTTGTCGGGACTAGCCTACGAGCAGTACTTC.

This clonotype showed up just a few times. This chain joins TRBV9 and TRBJ2-7; D might be TRBD1 (5 bases). Germline V gene sequence: CDR1 SGDLS, CDR2 YYNGEE. CDR3 size: 11 residues. The V end lost 10 bases, the J end lost 6 bases, and 14 bases lay between the germline ends. CDR3 loop: CAPGATSEQYV. In DNA form, the CDR3 reads TGTGCCCCTGGGGCAACCTCCGAGCAGTACGTC.

The genes are TRBV7-2 and TRBJ1-1, with unresolved D. The CDR3 length is 15 residues. V lost 1 base, J lost 5 bases, and 14 bases lay in between. Germline V gene lookup returns CDR1 SGHTA and CDR2 FQGNSA. The CDR3 DNA reads TGTGCCAGCAGCTTAGTTGGCGAAGGTTGGACTGAAGCTTTCTTT. It yields the protein CASSLVGEGWTEAFF.